These 26 T cell receptor beta chains were all obtained from the same sample, sequenced in a study of T cell responses to AZD1222 COVID-19 vaccine. Sequencing was performed with immunoSEQ multiplex PCR; in TCRdb, only in-frame clones are kept and a portion is missing. The table has fewer than 120,000 clones, roughly 90% seen once. This material consisted of peripheral blood, taken 28 days after the second AZD1222 dose. The receptors were gathered from an adult who received the AZD1222 COVID-19 vaccine.

This chain uses TRBV5-4 with TRBJ2-7; either TRBD1 or TRBD2 may fit D (6 bases each). The germline CDR1 and CDR2 sequences are SGHNT and YYREEE (reference sequence). Trimming stripped 2 bases from V and 3 bases from J, with 12 bases between. CDR3 size: 14 residues. The CDR3 DNA reads TGTGCCAGCAGCTTAAGGGGGGCGCTCTACGAGCAGTACTTC. Encoded protein: CASSLRGALYEQYF.

The V and J genes are TRBV7-8 and TRBJ2-2; 7 bases fit TRBD1. CDR1 and CDR2 (germline): SGHVS, FQNEAQ. The length of the CDR3 is 14 residues. J was trimmed by 4 bases and V by 5 bases; bases with no gene match: 4. The DNA of the CDR3 is TGTGCCAGCAGCACCCGACAGGGCACCGGGGAGCTGTTTTTT. Its protein is CASSTRQGTGELFF.

Only one count was recorded for this clone. The V call is TRBV12-5, the J call TRBJ2-3; 9 bases fit TRBD2. J gave up 2 bases and V 1 base, and 4 bases lay outside the gene matches. The CDR3 sequence is 16 residues long. Looked up from germline, CDR1 is LGHNT and CDR2 is FRNRAP. CDR3 in DNA: TGTGCTAGTGGTTTGGCTAGCGGGGTGATCACAGATACGCAGTATTTT. Amino acid sequence: CASGLASGVITDTQYF.

This clone was counted a few times. The V gene is TRBV29-1, the J gene TRBJ2-5; 9 nucleotides agree with TRBD1. Per the germline V gene, CDR1 is SQVTM and CDR2 is ANQGSEA. CDR3 length equals 14 residues. The V segment lost 7 bases and the J segment 2 bases; nucleotides outside the gene matches: 8. CDR3 DNA sequence: TGCAGCGCCGGGACAGGGTCTTGGCAAGAGACCCAGTACTTC. Translated: CSAGTGSWQETQYF.

The chain links TRBV7-9 to TRBJ1-2; D call uncertain. The CDR3 length is 13 residues. The V end was cut by 3 bases, the J end by 0 bases, with 5 bases between. Germline V gene sequence: CDR1 SEHNR, CDR2 FQNEAQ (reference sequence). The CDR3 coding sequence is TGTGCCAGCAGCTTGACAACTAACTATGGCTACACCTTC. This encodes CASSLTTNYGYTF.

The rearrangement joins TRBV7-3 to TRBJ2-7, with 8 bases lining up with TRBD1. The length of the CDR3 is 16 residues. The V and J ends lost 4 bases and 5 bases, in that order; junction bases with no gene match: 13. Looked up from germline, CDR1 is SGHTA and CDR2 is FQGTGA. CDR3 sequence: CASSSKPGTGPHEQYF. The CDR3 DNA reads as TGTGCCAGCAGCTCAAAGCCCGGGACAGGACCCCACGAGCAGTACTTC.

The CDR3 is CASSLLNNEQFF. The CDR3 nucleotides are TGCGCCAGCAGCCTACTAAACAATGAGCAGTTCTTC. The chain has TRBV5-1 and TRBJ2-1; no firm D call. Germline V gene lookup returns CDR1 SGHRS and CDR2 YFSETQ. This CDR3 is 12 amino acids long. V was cut by 4 bases and J by 5 bases, with 7 bases left in between.

The chain joins TRBV30 to TRBJ2-7; 9 bases map to TRBD1. The CDR3 runs to 16 residues. The J segment lost 5 bases and the V segment lost 2 bases, leaving 13 bases of the junction unmatched. CDR1 is GTSNPN, CDR2 SVGIG, per germline (reference sequence). The CDR3 DNA follows: TGTGCCTGGAGTCCTTCTTCCGGGACAGGGTATCACGAGCAGTACTTC. This sequence encodes CAWSPSSGTGYHEQYF.

The DNA for the CDR3 is TGTGCCAGCAGCCAAGATGAGGGGAAGGCAGGGGGACTCCTCTATGGCTACACCTTC. Its translation is CASSQDEGKAGGLLYGYTF. V gene TRBV3-1 (or the pseudogene TRBV3-2) combines with J gene TRBJ1-2; 7 positions match TRBD1. Germline CDR1 LGHDT, CDR2 YNNKEL (reference sequence). V gave up 0 bases and J gave up 4 bases; unmatched junction bases: 17. There are 19 residues in the CDR3.

The chain links TRBV10-3 to TRBJ1-1; the D is unclear. Germline CDR1 and CDR2: ENHRY and SYGVKD. Trimming left V 2 bases short and J 2 bases short, with 3 bases between. There are 12 residues in the CDR3. CDR3 bases: TGTGCCATCAGTGAGGGAAACACTGAAGCTTTCTTT. Its protein product is CAISEGNTEAFF.

This clone was picked up a small number of times. V gene TRBV19 combines with J gene TRBJ1-2; D is possibly TRBD1 (6 bases). Germline-derived CDR1 and CDR2 are LNHDA and SQIVND (reference sequence). V lost 6 bases and J lost 6, with 14 bases in between. This CDR3 spans 13 amino acids. CDR3 residues: CASRMFRGDGYTF. In DNA form, the CDR3 reads TGTGCCAGTAGGATGTTTAGGGGGGATGGCTACACCTTC.

The gene calls are TRBV6-6 and TRBJ2-1; TRBD1 is a possible D gene (5 bases). This CDR3 spans 14 amino acids. V lost 0 bases and J lost 2, with 5 bases in between. Germline CDR1 is MNHNY and CDR2 is SVGAGI (reference sequence). CDR3: CASSYSTAYNEQFF. CDR3 coding DNA: TGTGCCAGCAGTTACTCGACAGCCTACAATGAGCAGTTCTTC.

The V call is TRBV7-2, the J call TRBJ2-7; possibly TRBD1 for D (5 bases). CDR1 and CDR2 (germline): SGHTA, FQGNSA. The V and J ends lost 1 base and 6 bases respectively, with 13 bases between them. The CDR3 totals 14 residues. DNA of the CDR3: TGTGCCAGCAGCTTAGTTGCCAGGGTGGCCGAGCAGTACTTC. Protein sequence: CASSLVARVAEQYF.

This rearrangement joins TRBV19 to TRBJ1-4, with D unclear. CDR1 LNHDA and CDR2 SQIVND come from the germline V gene (reference sequence). The CDR3 contains 13 residues. Trimming stripped 4 bases from V and 7 bases from J, with 10 bases between. DNA of the CDR3: TGTGCCAGTAGTACACCCGGGAGTGAAAAACTGTTTTTT. This sequence encodes CASSTPGSEKLFF.

The chain employs TRBV14 and TRBJ2-3, with D perhaps assigned TRBD1 or TRBD2 (6 bases each). Germline CDR1 is SGHDN and CDR2 is FVKESK. Trimming took 8 bases from V and 2 from J, leaving 29 bases between them. The CDR3 is made up of 19 amino acids. The CDR3 sequence: CASSNWGALIGTDTDTQYF. CDR3 bases: TGTGCCAGCTCAAACTGGGGGGCATTGATAGGGACTGACACAGATACGCAGTATTTT.

The gene calls are TRBV5-1 and TRBJ2-7, with 11 bases lining up with TRBD1. In germline, CDR1 is SGHRS, CDR2 YFSETQ. This CDR3 comprises 15 residues. Trimming removed 0 bases from V and 6 bases from J; junction bases left unmatched: 5. The CDR3 nucleotides are TGCGCCAGCAGCTTGGCCGGGACAGGGGGGTCCGAGCAGTACTTC. As protein: CASSLAGTGGSEQYF.

This chain joins TRBV11-3 and TRBJ2-2, with D possibly called TRBD1 or TRBD2 (5 bases each). Germline CDR1 SGHNT, CDR2 YENEEA. CDR3 length: 14 amino acids. V was trimmed by 5 bases and J by 4 bases, leaving 11 bases between them. The CDR3 loop is CASSRDGSTGELFF. In nucleotides, the CDR3 is TGTGCCAGCAGCAGGGACGGCAGCACCGGGGAGCTGTTTTTT.

The rearrangement joins TRBV11-3 to TRBJ2-7, with 9 bases matching TRBD1. The CDR3 extends over 14 amino acids. Germline assignment: CDR1 SGHNT and CDR2 YENEEA. J was trimmed by 7 bases and V by 4 bases; bases with no gene match: 8. The CDR3 bases are TGTGCCAGCAGCTCCGGGACAGGGAGGGAGGAGCAGTACTTC. Its protein product is CASSSGTGREEQYF. The full variable domain, completed using reference TRBV11-3 and TRBJ2-7, is EAGVVQSPRYKIIEKKQPVAFWCNPISGHNTLYWYLQNLGQGPELLIRYENEEAVDDSQLPKDRFSAERLKGVDSTLKIQPAELGDSAVYLCASSSGTGREEQYFGPGTRLTVT.

This chain links TRBV27 with TRBJ1-3; D remains ambiguous. CDR3 size: 13 residues. Per the germline V gene, CDR1 is MNHEY and CDR2 is SMNVEV (reference sequence). Between the trimmed V and J ends, which lost 5 bases and 3 bases, there was a span of 8 bases. The DNA for the CDR3 is TGTGCCAGCAGTCCGCAGTATGGAAACACCATATATTTT. This sequence encodes CASSPQYGNTIYF.

The chain's CDR3 is CASSLDGVFGDTEAFF. CDR3 nucleotide sequence: TGTGCCAGCAGCTTAGATGGGGTTTTCGGGGACACTGAAGCTTTCTTT. The chain uses TRBV7-8 and TRBJ1-1, with no clear D. The V and J ends lost 1 base and 3 bases respectively, with 15 bases between them. Germline V lookup: CDR1 SGHVS, CDR2 FQNEAQ. The CDR3 covers 16 residues.

Here the CDR3 reads CASSQEFASSYNSPLHF. The CDR3 coding sequence is TGTGCCAGCAGCCAAGAATTTGCGAGCTCCTATAATTCACCCCTCCACTTT. V is TRBV3-1 (or the pseudogene TRBV3-2) and J is TRBJ1-6; D call uncertain. Trimming removed 0 bases from V and 0 bases from J, with 9 bases in between. Germline V gene lookup returns CDR1 LGHDT and CDR2 YNNKEL (reference sequence). The CDR3 has 17 residues.

The sample holds one count of this clone. This chain connects TRBV5-1 to TRBJ1-3; D is ambiguous. Germline V CDR1 and CDR2: SGHRS, YFSETQ. There are 14 residues in the CDR3. The ends were cut back, 0 bases at V and 4 bases at J, with 8 bases in the middle. CDR3 in DNA: TGCGCCAGCAGCTTGGGACGGGTGGGAAACACCATATATTTT. Residues: CASSLGRVGNTIYF. Full variable domain (missing parts from reference TRBV5-1 and TRBJ1-3): KAGVTQTPRYLIKTRGQQVTLSCSPISGHRSVSWYQQTPGQGLQFLFEYFSETQRNKGNFPGRFSGRQFSNSRSEMNVSTLELGDSALYLCASSLGRVGNTIYFGEGSWLTVV.

V is TRBV15 and J is TRBJ2-1, with D unclear. V shed 1 base and J shed 0 bases, with 7 bases lying between them. This CDR3 is 15 amino acids long. CDR1 and CDR2 (germline): LNHNV, YYDKDF (reference sequence). The CDR3: CATSRARASYNEQFF. Here the CDR3 DNA reads TGTGCCACCAGCAGAGCAAGGGCCTCCTACAATGAGCAGTTCTTC.

The chain employs TRBV10-2 and TRBJ1-6; D uncertain. The length of the CDR3 is 13 residues. The V and J ends lost 4 bases and 10 bases respectively, with 11 bases between them. Germline loops: CDR1 WSHSY, CDR2 SAAADI. The CDR3 DNA reads TGCGCCAGCAGTGCGGGTTTCGACTCACCCCTCCACTTT. This codes for CASSAGFDSPLHF.

J is TRBJ2-7 and V is TRBV7-6; D might be TRBD2 (5 bases). The CDR3 runs 15 residues. Trimming left V 0 bases short and J 6 bases short, with 15 bases between. The germline V gene has CDR1 SGHVS and CDR2 FNYEAQ. CDR3: CASSLAPSHQVEQYF. The CDR3 DNA reads TGTGCCAGCAGCTTAGCGCCTAGCCATCAGGTCGAGCAGTACTTC.

The V and J genes are TRBV9 and TRBJ2-5; D not certain. The V and J ends lost 4 bases and 3 bases respectively, with 4 bases between them. Germline CDR1 and CDR2: SGDLS and YYNGEE. This CDR3 is 11 amino acids long. The CDR3 here is CASSSEETQYF. Written as DNA, the CDR3 is TGTGCCAGCAGCTCCGAAGAGACCCAGTACTTC.